This TCR beta chain was recorded in a study of cytomegalovirus exposure and HLA in healthy donors. PCR involved 60 Vbeta and 13 Jbeta primers. The assay was immunoSEQ multiplex PCR, and TCRdb's table has in-frame clones only and misses some. Here the sample spans 170,000 or so clones, about four fifths being singletons. The receptor comes from a man aged 50-60 years in good health and CMV-seronegative. Sequencing was performed on PBMCs.

CDR3 in amino acids: CAAPGAINEKLFF. The CDR3 DNA follows: TGCGCCGCCCCCGGTGCGATTAATGAAAAACTGTTTTTT. This chain connects TRBV10-1 to TRBJ1-4; no clear D gene. V shed 11 bases and J shed 4 bases, with 14 bases lying between them. The CDR3 runs 13 residues. The germline gives CDR1 WNHNN, CDR2 SYGVQD (reference sequence).